These T cell receptor beta chains were read from a single sample in a study of blood T cell repertoires in COVID-19. The method was immunoSEQ multiplex PCR; TCRdb's version includes in-frame clones alone and lacks a portion of them. There are about 260,000 clones in the sample; 80% to 90% occur only once, and about 2.9% lies in the top ten. Sequencing input: PBMCs or T cells enriched from blood (not recorded which). The receptors come from a woman between 40 and 50 years old who had been exposed to COVID-19. Each CDR3 is given with its conserved first and last residue. D genes are given only for firm matches. Part of the rows lack a size; the others show once, few, many or a class for expanded clones.

clone size	J gene	D gene	CDR3 length	V gene	CDR3 DNA	CDR3 protein
-	TRBJ2-1	TRBD2	19	TRBV11-3	TGTGCCAGCAGCTTAGGAGAAGGGACTAGCGGGAGGGCTTACAATGAGCAGTTCTTC	CASSLGEGTSGRAYNEQFF
-	TRBJ1-3	-	15	TRBV7-9	TGTGCCAGCAGCTTCTCGACAGTCTCTGGAAACACCATATATTTT	CASSFSTVSGNTIYF
-	TRBJ1-2	TRBD1	15	TRBV2	TGTGCCAGCAGGACTGGACAGGCGATTAACTATGGCTACACCTTC	CASRTGQAINYGYTF
-	TRBJ2-2	-	14	TRBV12-5	TGTGCTAGTGGTTCGGAGGGGGCGGTCGGGGAGCTGTTTTTT	CASGSEGAVGELFF
-	TRBJ2-1	TRBD1	17	TRBV29-1	TGCAGCACCAGGGGGGGACAGGGATATACTTTGTACAATGAGCAGTTCTTC	CSTRGGQGYTLYNEQFF
-	TRBJ1-1	-	13	TRBV11-2	TGTGCCAGCAGCTTCCAGGGAATCACTGAAGCTTTCTTT	CASSFQGITEAFF
-	TRBJ1-6	TRBD1	18	TRBV18	TGTGCCAGCTCACCTATGGACAGGGGGGTCTTCTCGAATTCACCCCTCCACTTT	CASSPMDRGVFSNSPLHF
few	TRBJ1-1	-	15	TRBV11-2	TGTGCCAGCAGCCCAAGGGGGGGCGTTGGCACTGAAGCTTTCTTT	CASSPRGGVGTEAFF
once	TRBJ2-2	-	13	TRBV27	TGTGCCAGCGGGAGTCAAGGCACCGGGGAGCTGTTTTTT	CASGSQGTGELFF
-	TRBJ1-4	-	14	TRBV30	TGTGCCTGGAGTGTCGGCGGTACTAATGAAAAACTGTTTTTT	CAWSVGGTNEKLFF
once	TRBJ1-5	TRBD1	15	TRBV5-5	TGTGCCAGCAGCTTGAAGGGACAGGGTTATCAGCCCCAGCATTTT	CASSLKGQGYQPQHF
-	TRBJ2-2	TRBD2	15	TRBV7-3	TGTGCCAGCAGTACCGGGACTAGAGGGACCGGGGAGCTGTTTTTT	CASSTGTRGTGELFF
once	TRBJ2-5	-	11	TRBV10-3	TGTGCCATCAGGTCGGGAGAGACCCAGTACTTC	CAIRSGETQYF
-	TRBJ2-1	TRBD2	16	TRBV6-5	TGTGCCAGCAGTTACCTACGCCCCGCGACTAGCGATGAGCAGTTCTTC	CASSYLRPATSDEQFF
-	TRBJ1-5	TRBD1	14	TRBV2	TGTGCCAGCAGTGAGGAGACAGGGAATCAGCCCCAGCATTTT	CASSEETGNQPQHF
medium-sized	TRBJ2-1	TRBD1	15	TRBV9	TGTGCCAGCAGCGTTTCGGGACAGGGGGCCGATGAGCAGTTCTTC	CASSVSGQGADEQFF
-	TRBJ2-3	TRBD2	18	TRBV5-1	TGCGCCAGCAGCTTGGAGCGGGGAATCGGGGGGGCCGCAGATACGCAGTATTTT	CASSLERGIGGAADTQYF
-	TRBJ2-3	-	13	TRBV18	TGTGCCAGCTCAGGAAAGGGGTCAGATACGCAGTATTTT	CASSGKGSDTQYF
-	TRBJ2-1	TRBD2	18	TRBV24-1	TGTGCCACCAGCCGGGGGGGATTTAGCGGGAGGGCGAGCAATGAGCAGTTCTTC	CATSRGGFSGRASNEQFF